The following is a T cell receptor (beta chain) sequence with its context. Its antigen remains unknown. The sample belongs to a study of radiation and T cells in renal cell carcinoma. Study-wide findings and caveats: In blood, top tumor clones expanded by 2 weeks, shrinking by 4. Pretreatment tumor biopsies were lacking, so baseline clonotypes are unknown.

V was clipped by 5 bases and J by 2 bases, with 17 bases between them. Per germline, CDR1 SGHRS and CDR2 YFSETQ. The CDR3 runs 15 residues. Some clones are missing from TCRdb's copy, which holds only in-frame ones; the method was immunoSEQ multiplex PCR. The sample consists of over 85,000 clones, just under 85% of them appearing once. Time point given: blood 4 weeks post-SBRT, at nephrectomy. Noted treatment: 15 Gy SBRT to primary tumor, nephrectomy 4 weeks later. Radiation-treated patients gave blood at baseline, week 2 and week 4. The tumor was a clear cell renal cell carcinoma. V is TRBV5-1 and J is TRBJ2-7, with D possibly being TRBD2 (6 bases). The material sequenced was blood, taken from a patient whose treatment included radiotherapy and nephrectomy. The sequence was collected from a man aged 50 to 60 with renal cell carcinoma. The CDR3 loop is CASSPGNGGPYEQYF. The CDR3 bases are TGCGCCAGCAGTCCGGGGAACGGGGGACCCTACGAGCAGTACTTC.